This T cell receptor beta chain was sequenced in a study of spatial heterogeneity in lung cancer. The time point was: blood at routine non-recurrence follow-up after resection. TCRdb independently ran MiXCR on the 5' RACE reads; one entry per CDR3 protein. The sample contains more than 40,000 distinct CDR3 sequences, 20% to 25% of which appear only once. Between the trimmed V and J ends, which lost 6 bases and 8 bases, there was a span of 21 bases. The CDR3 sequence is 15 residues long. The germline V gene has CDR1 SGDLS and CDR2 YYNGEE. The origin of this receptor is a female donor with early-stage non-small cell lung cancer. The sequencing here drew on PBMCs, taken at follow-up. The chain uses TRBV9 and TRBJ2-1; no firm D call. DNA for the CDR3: TGTGCCAGCACCTTCTCAGAAATCCCGTCCCATGAGCAGTTCTTC. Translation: CASTFSEIPSHEQFF.